This T cell receptor beta chain was sequenced for a study of blood T cell repertoires in COVID-19. Turning to the study itself: From the United States, Italy and Spain came samples of acute and convalescent COVID-19.

Patients of the Seattle cohort, enrolled during active infection, were followed longitudinally. Authors' data handling: Amplification with reference gene primers provided the estimates of nucleated cell counts. The protocol was immunoSEQ multiplex PCR, while the TCRdb copy is restricted to in-frame clones and leaves out a portion. V, J and clone size are taken as reported in that table, and D and trimming were inferred from the DNA itself. Among a few hundred thousand clones listed, roughly 80% were seen once. Sequenced: peripheral blood. This clonotype was obtained from a person aged 65 to 79 with COVID-19, enrolled during active disease.

This CDR3 reads CASSLQGVGYTF. CDR3 nucleotides: TGTGCCAGCAGTTTACAGGGGGTTGGCTACACCTTC. This chain uses TRBV11-2 with TRBJ1-2, with 8 bases fitting TRBD1. With V trimmed by 6 bases and J by 7 bases, 4 bases remained unmatched. The length of the CDR3 is 12 residues. Germline V gives CDR1 SGHAT, CDR2 FQNNGV.